These 22 T cell receptor beta chains were sequenced from one sample in a study of human T cells and chemical hapten exposure. Time point: patch test 2, 6 weeks after DPC sensitization. Treatment meaning: therapeutic diphenylcyclopropenone sensitization with weekly scalp DPC. In TCRdb, the RACE reads were re-called with MiXCR into one record per CDR3 protein. This table has around 75,000 distinct CDR3 sequences, about a tenth appearing once. The source was whole blood, collected in connection with sensitization to the hapten diphenylcyclopropenone (DPC). The receptors were gathered from a woman aged 45-60 years with alopecia areata. Some clones in this sample may be carry-over from other donors' samples.

At least ten counts were recorded for this clonotype. The chain couples TRBV2 to TRBJ1-1; weak D call: TRBD1 (5 bases). Germline assignment: CDR1 SNHLY and CDR2 FYNNEI. The germline V and J ends were trimmed by 7 bases and 0 bases, with 15 bases remaining between them. The CDR3 runs to 15 residues. The CDR3 DNA reads TGTGCCAGCAAGATAAGACAGAGCCTGAACACTGAAGCTTTCTTT. As protein: CASKIRQSLNTEAFF.

This chain joins TRBV11-2 and TRBJ1-2; the match to TRBD1 covers 7 bases. Germline V gene lookup returns CDR1 SGHAT and CDR2 FQNNGV. The CDR3 consists of 15 residues. V shed 1 base, J shed 8 bases, and the junction held 10 bases outside the gene matches. CDR3 amino acids: CASSLAGQVWRGYTF. The CDR3 DNA reads as TGTGCCAGCAGCTTAGCCGGACAGGTCTGGAGGGGCTACACCTTC.

The V and J genes are TRBV29-1 and TRBJ2-3, with 11 bases fitting TRBD2. CDR1 and CDR2 (germline): SQVTM, ANQGSEA. V gave up 6 bases and J gave up 4 bases; unmatched junction bases: 6. The CDR3 contains 14 residues. The CDR3 DNA sequence: TGCAGCGTGCCGACTAGCGGGAACTCAGATACGCAGTATTTT. Translation: CSVPTSGNSDTQYF.

This clonotype was picked up many times. This chain uses TRBV10-3 with TRBJ1-2; a weak D match, TRBD1 (5 bases). V dropped 9 bases and J dropped 6 bases, with 20 bases sitting between them. This CDR3 comprises 14 residues. Germline V CDR1 and CDR2: ENHRY, SYGVKD. For the CDR3, the DNA is TGTGCCATATCTAGGGACGATACGGGGAATGGCTACACCTTC. This sequence encodes CAISRDDTGNGYTF.

This clonotype was detected many times. The chain joins TRBV7-2 to TRBJ2-1, with D perhaps TRBD2 (6 bases). Germline V gene data show CDR1 as SGHTA and CDR2 as FQGNSA. Trimming stripped 3 bases from V and 0 bases from J, with 12 bases between. The CDR3 spans 16 residues. CDR3 loop: CASSLVGGRSYNEQFF. CDR3 DNA: TGTGCCAGCAGCTTGGTAGGAGGGCGCTCCTACAATGAGCAGTTCTTC.

Ten or more counts support this clonotype. This chain links TRBV11-2 with TRBJ2-6; no definite D call. Trimming removed 4 bases from V and 2 bases from J, with 9 bases in between. The CDR3 extends over 15 amino acids. Germline V gene lookup returns CDR1 SGHAT and CDR2 FQNNGV. The DNA of the CDR3 is TGTGCCAGCAGCTCTACAGCCCCTGGGGCCAACGTCCTGACTTTC. Translating it yields CASSSTAPGANVLTF.

This clonotype showed up many times. This chain uses TRBV20-1 with TRBJ1-1, with TRBD1 matching over 11 bases. V lost 6 bases and J lost 4; bases outside the gene matches: 4. There are 13 residues in the CDR3. Germline loops: CDR1 DFQATT, CDR2 SNEGSKA (reference sequence). The CDR3 region is CSAGQGASTEAFF. The CDR3 DNA reads TGCAGTGCCGGACAGGGGGCGAGCACTGAAGCTTTCTTT.

This chain connects TRBV4-1 to TRBJ2-2; 9 bases line up with TRBD2. The CDR3 length is 17 residues. Trimming removed 3 bases from V and 6 bases from J; junction bases left unmatched: 11. Germline CDR1 MGHRA, CDR2 YSYEKL. The CDR3 DNA reads as TGCGCCAGCAGCCAGGGACAGAGCGGGAGGTCGGCCGGGGAGCTGTTTTTT. Amino acid sequence: CASSQGQSGRSAGELFF.

The chain carries TRBV20-1 and TRBJ2-1; 7 bases agree with TRBD2. The CDR3 is 12 amino acids. V dropped 3 bases and J dropped 10; count of bases not matched to a gene: 6. Germline assignment: CDR1 DFQATT and CDR2 SNEGSKA (reference sequence). CDR3 residues: CSASKAGEEQFF. The DNA for the CDR3 is TGCAGTGCTAGCAAGGCGGGAGAGGAGCAGTTCTTC.

This clonotype was seen at least ten times. V usage is TRBV7-2 and J usage is TRBJ2-7; no reliable D call. V was trimmed by 3 bases and J by 2 bases, leaving 14 bases between them. This CDR3 comprises 15 residues. Germline V gene sequence: CDR1 SGHTA, CDR2 FQGNSA. DNA for the CDR3: TGTGCCAGCAGCTTCTCCGTGGGAAGTACCTACGAGCAGTACTTC. This codes for CASSFSVGSTYEQYF.

This clonotype was seen many times. In nucleotides, the CDR3 is TGTGCCGGAGCTAGCGTCTCCTACGAGCAGTACTTC. Encoded protein: CAGASVSYEQYF. This chain connects TRBV30 to TRBJ2-7; D may be TRBD2 (6 bases). The germline V gene encodes CDR1 GTSNPN and CDR2 SVGIG (reference sequence). Between the trimmed V and J ends, which lost 8 bases and 0 bases, there was a span of 11 bases. The CDR3 is 12 residues long.

The chain links TRBV5-1 to TRBJ1-1; D might be TRBD1 (5 bases). Trimming left V 0 bases short and J 0 bases short, with 9 bases between. CDR1 SGHRS and CDR2 YFSETQ come from the germline V gene. The CDR3 is 15 amino acids. The chain's CDR3 is CASSLGDRMNTEAFF. The CDR3 nucleotides are TGCGCCAGCAGCTTGGGTGACAGAATGAACACTGAAGCTTTCTTT.

This clonotype occurred many times. The chain carries TRBV4-2 and TRBJ1-2, with TRBD1 identical over 9 bases. Trimming cost V 1 base and J 8 bases; bases outside gene matches: 8. This CDR3 region has 15 residues. Germline V gives CDR1 LGHNA, CDR2 YNFKEQ. The CDR3 bases are TGTGCCAGCAGCCAAGCCACCGGGACAGGGTACGGCTACACCTTC. Translating it yields CASSQATGTGYGYTF.

The V and J genes are TRBV6-5 and TRBJ2-7; no clear D. Germline CDR1 and CDR2: MNHEY and SVGAGI. V lost 11 bases to trimming and J lost 2 bases, with 16 bases between them. The CDR3 loop spans 13 amino acids. DNA of the CDR3: TGTGCCGTACAAGCTAGGGCTACCTACGAGCAGTACTTC. Amino acid sequence: CAVQARATYEQYF.

This clonotype has ten or more counts. The chain combines TRBV4-1 with TRBJ2-5, with D possibly being TRBD2 (5 bases). The CDR3 length is 15 residues. The V and J ends lost 0 bases and 5 bases respectively, with 13 bases between them. The V gene's germline CDR1 is MGHRA and CDR2 YSYEKL. In DNA, the CDR3 is TGCGCCAGCAGCCAAGAGGAGGCGCCCCGGGAGACCCAGTACTTC. Its protein product is CASSQEEAPRETQYF.

The gene calls are TRBV19 and TRBJ2-3, with 8 bases fitting TRBD1. V dropped 4 bases and J dropped 2; count of bases not matched to a gene: 8. The CDR3 totals 16 residues. CDR1 is LNHDA, CDR2 SQIVND, per germline (reference sequence). CDR3 in DNA: TGTGCCAGTAGTAGGGACAGGCTAGGATCCACAGATACGCAGTATTTT. Translated: CASSRDRLGSTDTQYF.

The sample holds many counts of this clonotype. The chain joins TRBV30 to TRBJ2-7, with D possibly matching TRBD2 (5 bases). This CDR3 has 16 amino acids. Trimming removed 3 bases at V and 0 bases at J, with 18 bases between. The germline V gene has CDR1 GTSNPN and CDR2 SVGIG (reference sequence). In nucleotides, the CDR3 is TGTGCCTGGAGCCTCCGGACTGGTACGAGCTCCTACGAGCAGTACTTC. It encodes CAWSLRTGTSSYEQYF.

This clonotype came up a few times. The chain joins TRBV5-1 to TRBJ2-4; unclear D gene. V lost 5 bases and J 0 bases, leaving 12 bases between the germline ends. The CDR3 is 15 residues long. The germline V gene has CDR1 SGHRS and CDR2 YFSETQ. Here the CDR3 DNA reads TGCGCCAGCAGTCGCGAACCCGTAGCCAAAAACATTCAGTACTTC. Its protein product is CASSREPVAKNIQYF.

This clonotype was picked up many times. The chain recombines TRBV28 with TRBJ2-7; 10 nucleotides agree with TRBD1. CDR3 size: 14 residues. Germline CDR1 and CDR2: MDHEN and SYDVKM. Trimming at V came to 6 bases and at J to 0 bases, leaving 2 bases not matched to a gene. The CDR3 sequence: CASSRQGASYEQYF. The CDR3 DNA sequence: TGTGCCAGCAGCCGACAGGGGGCCTCCTACGAGCAGTACTTC.

At least ten counts were recorded for this clonotype. This chain uses TRBV29-1 with TRBJ2-6; TRBD2 might be the D (5 bases). The germline V gene encodes CDR1 SQVTM and CDR2 ANQGSEA. CDR3 size: 15 residues. Trimming removed 6 bases at V and 0 bases at J, with 12 bases between. For the CDR3, the DNA is TGCAGCGTGACTACCCGCAGCTCTGGGGCCAACGTCCTGACTTTC. The encoded protein is CSVTTRSSGANVLTF.

CDR3 protein: CATSRDGALYQETQYF. CDR3 bases: TGTGCCACCAGCAGGGACGGGGCGTTGTACCAAGAGACCCAGTACTTC. The chain combines TRBV15 with TRBJ2-5, with D possibly called TRBD1 or TRBD2 (5 bases each). Germline V gene data show CDR1 as LNHNV and CDR2 as YYDKDF (reference sequence). Trimming removed 3 bases from V and 0 bases from J, with 14 bases in between. CDR3 length equals 16 residues.

This clonotype was detected only a few times. This chain links TRBV5-1 with TRBJ2-7, with 14 bases identical to TRBD2. Germline loops: CDR1 SGHRS, CDR2 YFSETQ. The CDR3 has 16 residues. With V trimmed by 4 bases and J by 2 bases, 5 bases remained unmatched. The CDR3 bases are TGCGCCAGCAGCCCGGGACTAGCGGGAGTAACCTACGAGCAGTACTTC. It yields the protein CASSPGLAGVTYEQYF.